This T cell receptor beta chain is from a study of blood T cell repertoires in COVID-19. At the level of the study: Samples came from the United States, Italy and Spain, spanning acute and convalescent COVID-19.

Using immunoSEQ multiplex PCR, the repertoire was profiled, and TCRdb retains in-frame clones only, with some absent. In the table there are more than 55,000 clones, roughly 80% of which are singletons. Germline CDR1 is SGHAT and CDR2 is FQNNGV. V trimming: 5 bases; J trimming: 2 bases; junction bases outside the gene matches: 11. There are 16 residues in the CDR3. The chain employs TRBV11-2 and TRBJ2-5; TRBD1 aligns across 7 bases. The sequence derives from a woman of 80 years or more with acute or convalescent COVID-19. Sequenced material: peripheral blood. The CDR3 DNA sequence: TGTGCCAGCAGCCGCGTTTTGAGGGGGCCTCAAGAGACCCAGTACTTC. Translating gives CASSRVLRGPQETQYF.